This T cell receptor (beta chain) stems from a study of T cell clonotyping in hematopoietic cell transplantation. Whole-study results and caveats: Without cell sorting, CD4 versus CD8 contributions remain unresolved. Recipient TCR diversity dropped after transplant; expanded clonotypes rose from day 30 to 180. Graft donor and pretransplant recipient Inverse Simpson Index values predicted broader posttransplant TCR diversity.

For this clone: Antigen unknown.

Clones were sequenced by immunoSEQ multiplex PCR, and TCRdb holds only the in-frame ones, with some missing. The table records approximately 11,000 clones, 89% of them present only once. Recipient blood drawn about 28 days pretransplant and days 30, 100, 180 after. The sequenced sample was PBMCs, obtained 100 days after allogeneic stem cell transplant. This sequence was found in a female patient aged 60 or older who had an allogeneic stem cell transplant from an unrelated donor, so the T cells may come from the graft donor. Some clones in this sample may be carry-over from other donors' samples.

CDR3 residues: CASSTDRDDTQYF. The CDR3 nucleotides read TGTGCCAGCAGCACAGACAGGGACGATACGCAGTATTTT. J is TRBJ2-3 and V is TRBV7-3; 7 nucleotides align to TRBD1. The V and J ends lost 5 bases and 6 bases, in that order; junction bases with no gene match: 5. The length of the CDR3 is 13 residues. CDR1 and CDR2 from the germline V gene are SGHTA and FQGTGA.